This T cell receptor beta chain was documented in a study of blood T cell repertoires in COVID-19. V dropped 3 bases and J dropped 7; count of bases not matched to a gene: 5. The CDR3 extends over 15 amino acids. From germline, CDR1 is SNHLY and CDR2 FYNNEI. Measured with immunoSEQ multiplex PCR; TCRdb has only the in-frame clones, and not every one. The profile shows more than 300,000 clones, nearly 90% of them singletons. Membership in each cohort depended on participant-reported clinical history. Sequences were obtained from PBMCs or T cells enriched from blood (not recorded which). This receptor was taken from a woman in her twenties or thirties who had recovered from COVID-19. This chain uses TRBV2 with TRBJ2-2, with 10 bases matching TRBD2. The CDR3 reads CASSDSGGAYGELFF. The CDR3, as DNA: TGTGCCAGCAGTGACAGCGGGGGGGCCTACGGGGAGCTGTTTTTT.